The clone carrying this T cell receptor (beta chain) was counted a few times. As yet, its antigen is unknown. This CDR3 has 18 amino acids. Germline-derived CDR1 and CDR2 are ENHRY and SYGVKD. V gave up 2 bases and J gave up 1 base, with 18 bases separating them. This sample stems from a study of T-cell reconstitution after alpha-beta-depleted transplantation in children. The study's findings and limits: T cells produced anew were the main source of T-cell counts and diversity one year after transplant. Alpha-beta T cells about two months after transplant reportedly derived from several hundred expanded graft clones.

The TCRbeta library incorporated unique molecular identifiers. TCRdb called the PCR reads again in MiXCR, with one record for every CDR3 protein. Of 90,000 to 100,000 distinct CDR3 sequences in the sample, more than 20% were seen once. The rearrangement links TRBV10-3 to TRBJ2-1; the D gene is possibly TRBD1 (7 bases). The specimen comprised PBMCs, sampled before TCRalphabeta/CD19-depleted stem cell transplant. This TCR was sampled from a boy aged 2-15 years with acute lymphoblastic leukemia, due to receive a stem cell transplant. The DNA for the CDR3 is TGTGCCATCAGTGAGATGAGCAGGGGGGTATTTTCCTACAATGAGCAGTTCTTC. Amino acid sequence: CAISEMSRGVFSYNEQFF.